The 8 T cell receptor beta chains below all came from one sample that was sequenced in a study of early T cells in non-severe SARS-CoV-2 infection. Each CDR3 protein gets one entry after TCRdb re-called the 5' RACE reads with MiXCR. The top ten hold approximately 7.4% of the sample, which has some 77,000 distinct CDR3 sequences, 4.5% to 6% seen once. This specimen consisted of whole blood, obtained at baseline. Source of these receptors: an adult who was a healthcare worker with PCR-confirmed SARS-CoV-2 infection or an uninfected control (not recorded which).

Ten or more counts support this clonotype. The gene calls are TRBV10-3 and TRBJ2-1; 10 bases align to TRBD2. The CDR3 covers 18 residues. Germline trimming cut 4 bases from V and 4 bases from J; bases unmatched to any gene: 13. Germline CDR1 reads ENHRY; CDR2 reads SYGVKD. The CDR3 here is CAISADPLAGEVYNEQFF. In nucleotides, the CDR3 is TGTGCCATCAGTGCGGACCCCCTAGCGGGAGAAGTATACAATGAGCAGTTCTTC.

V usage is TRBV25-1 and J usage is TRBJ2-3; D perhaps matches TRBD2 (6 bases). Between the trimmed V and J ends, which lost 3 bases and 4 bases, there was a span of 11 bases. The V gene's germline CDR1 is MGHDK and CDR2 SYGVNS. This CDR3 comprises 14 residues. The CDR3 DNA reads TGTGCCAGCAGTGAGGGGGGAACAGCAGATACGCAGTATTTT. It codes for CASSEGGTADTQYF.

This clonotype was observed a handful of times. J is TRBJ1-1 and V is TRBV18; TRBD1 is a possible D gene (5 bases). V was clipped by 6 bases and J by 1 base, with 12 bases between them. Germline V CDR1 and CDR2: KGHSH, LQKENI. The CDR3 sequence is 14 residues long. As DNA, the CDR3 is TGTGCCAGCTCCTTGGGGGGGTCGAACACTGAAGCTTTCTTT. This encodes CASSLGGSNTEAFF.

CDR3 loop: CSASKLSYNEQFF. CDR3 bases: TGCAGTGCTAGTAAGCTCTCCTACAATGAGCAGTTCTTC. The chain is built from TRBV20-1 and TRBJ2-1; D gene uncertain. Germline V gives CDR1 DFQATT, CDR2 SNEGSKA (reference sequence). This CDR3 contains 13 residues. Trimming pared 3 bases from V and 0 bases from J, leaving 6 bases between.

This clonotype was recorded at least ten times. This rearrangement joins TRBV30 to TRBJ1-1; perhaps TRBD1 as D (6 bases). Trimming took 0 bases from V and 4 from J, leaving 9 bases between them. The CDR3 spans 13 residues. CDR1 and CDR2 (germline): GTSNPN, SVGIG (reference sequence). CDR3 loop: CAWSVVGGTEAFF. The CDR3 DNA sequence: TGTGCCTGGAGTGTAGTAGGGGGCACTGAAGCTTTCTTT.

This clonotype was detected a few times. Because the CDR3's place on the DNA is in doubt, the DNA is left out and the CDR3 is given as listed by TCRdb. The chain links TRBV25-1 to TRBJ2-7; TRBD2 reflects the table's D call only, with no check against the DNA. The CDR3 has 15 amino acids, counting both end residues. Germline V gene sequence: CDR1 MGHDK, CDR2 SYGVNS. The CDR3 loop is CASSGPLWQGNEQYF.

The J gene is TRBJ2-1, the V gene TRBV7-2; possibly TRBD1 for D (6 bases). From germline, CDR1 is SGHTA and CDR2 FQGNSA. Trimming removed 5 bases at V and 4 bases at J, with 12 bases between. There are 14 residues in the CDR3. In nucleotides, the CDR3 is TGTGCCAGCAGCCCCCAGACAGGATACAATGAGCAGTTCTTC. Translating it yields CASSPQTGYNEQFF.

The rearrangement links TRBV2 to TRBJ2-3; 15 bases fit TRBD2. Germline assignment: CDR1 SNHLY and CDR2 FYNNEI. J gave up 4 bases and V 6 bases, and 8 bases lay outside the gene matches. The CDR3 has 17 amino acids. The CDR3 loop reads CASRVGLAGGPADTQYF. The CDR3 nucleotides read TGTGCCAGCAGGGTCGGACTAGCGGGAGGGCCGGCAGATACGCAGTATTTT.